Detailed here is one T cell receptor beta chain. The source of the sample is a study of blood T cell repertoires in COVID-19. Study information: COVID-19 samples, acute and convalescent, were from the United States, Italy and Spain. In each case, the material was cDNA or gDNA derived from T cells, B-cell-depleted T cells, or PBMCs.

In the study's own analysis: Reference gene primer amplification in the assay estimated nucleated cell counts. Produced via immunoSEQ multiplex PCR; TCRdb's table is partial and in-frame only. D and trimming come from the DNA, and the V and J calls and clone size come from that table. The sample includes about 400,000 clones, more than 85% of them seen just once. V shed 5 bases and J 8 bases; nucleotides not matched to a gene: 16. The CDR3 is made up of 16 amino acids. The germline V gene has CDR1 SGHRS and CDR2 YFSETQ. The source is a human donor in a cohort sampled during active COVID-19. The J gene is TRBJ2-5, the V gene TRBV5-1, with TRBD2 identical over 9 bases. The source material was peripheral blood. CDR3 in DNA: TGCGCCAGCAGACCGGTGGGTAGCGGGGGATTGGTCACCCAGTACTTC. Protein: CASRPVGSGGLVTQYF.